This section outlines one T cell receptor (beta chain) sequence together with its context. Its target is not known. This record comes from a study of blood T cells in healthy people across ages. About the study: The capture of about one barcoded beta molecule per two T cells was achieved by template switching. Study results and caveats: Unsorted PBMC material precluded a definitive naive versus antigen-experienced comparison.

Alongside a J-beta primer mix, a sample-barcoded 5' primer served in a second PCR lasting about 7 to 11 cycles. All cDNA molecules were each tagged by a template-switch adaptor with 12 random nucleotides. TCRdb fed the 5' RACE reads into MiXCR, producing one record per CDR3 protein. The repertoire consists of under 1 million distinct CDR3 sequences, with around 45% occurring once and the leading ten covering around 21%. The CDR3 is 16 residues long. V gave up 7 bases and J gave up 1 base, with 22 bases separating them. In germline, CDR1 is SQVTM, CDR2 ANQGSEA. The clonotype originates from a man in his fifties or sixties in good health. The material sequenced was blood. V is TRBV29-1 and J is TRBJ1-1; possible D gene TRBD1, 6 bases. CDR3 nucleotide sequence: TGCAGCGCAAGCAATCGGGGGGCTGTTGGGAACACTGAAGCTTTCTTT. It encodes CSASNRGAVGNTEAFF.